These 6 T cell receptor beta chains were sequenced from one sample in a study of technical replicates of blood from a handful of donors. Using immunoSEQ multiplex PCR, the repertoire was profiled, and TCRdb retains in-frame clones only, with some absent. The sample includes some 11,000 clones, around 96% of them seen just once. Sequenced: PBMCs. These receptor sequences come from a human donor in good health.

The chain uses TRBV5-1 and TRBJ2-7, with D possibly matching TRBD2 (6 bases). Germline V gene data show CDR1 as SGHRS and CDR2 as YFSETQ. V lost 4 bases and J 7 bases, leaving 21 bases between the germline ends. CDR3 length equals 15 residues. CDR3 sequence (DNA): TGCGCCAGCAGCCTTGGTGTGGGGGGAACCACGGAGCAGTACTTC. It specifies CASSLGVGGTTEQYF. The variable domain in full, with the rest retrieved from reference TRBV5-1 and TRBJ2-7, is KAGVTQTPRYLIKTRGQQVTLSCSPISGHRSVSWYQQTPGQGLQFLFEYFSETQRNKGNFPGRFSGRQFSNSRSEMNVSTLELGDSALYLCASSLGVGGTTEQYFGPGTRLTVT.

The chain has TRBV5-8 and TRBJ1-3; TRBD1 matches 7 bases. The V gene end was trimmed by 9 bases and the J gene end by 4 bases; junction bases not matched to a gene: 4. Germline V gene lookup returns CDR1 SGHTS and CDR2 YDEGEE. The CDR3 runs to 12 residues. The CDR3, as DNA: TGTGCCACTTGGGGACAGGGAAACACCATATATTTT. Protein: CATWGQGNTIYF.

The chain joins TRBV19 to TRBJ2-3; unclear D gene. Germline-derived CDR1 and CDR2 are LNHDA and SQIVND (reference sequence). V lost 3 bases to trimming and J lost 3 bases, with 10 bases between them. The CDR3 runs 14 residues. CDR3 in DNA: TGTGCCAGTAGTATCGGTCTAACGACAGATACGCAGTATTTT. Translated: CASSIGLTTDTQYF. The complete variable domain, with remaining parts taken from reference TRBV19 and TRBJ2-3, reads DGGITQSPKYLFRKEGQNVTLSCEQNLNHDAMYWYRQDPGQGLRLIYYSQIVNDFQKGDIAEGYSVSREKKESFPLTVTSAQKNPTAFYLCASSIGLTTDTQYFGPGTRLTVL.

The chain has TRBV7-7 and TRBJ2-5, with D possibly matching TRBD1 (5 bases). This CDR3 spans 17 amino acids. CDR1 is SSHAT, CDR2 FNYEAQ, per germline (reference sequence). The ends were cut back, 4 bases at V and 1 base at J, with 19 bases in the middle. As DNA, the CDR3 is TGTGCCAGCAGCTCTCGCGAGAGGACAAGCTCCCAAGAGACCCAGTACTTC. It translates to CASSSRERTSSQETQYF.

The chain uses TRBV5-1 and TRBJ1-1; possible D gene TRBD1, 5 bases. The germline V gene has CDR1 SGHRS and CDR2 YFSETQ. This CDR3 comprises 15 residues. The V end was cut by 2 bases, the J end by 3 bases, with 14 bases between. CDR3 amino acids: CASSFGGLEDTEAFF. DNA of the CDR3: TGCGCCAGCAGCTTTGGGGGGTTAGAGGACACTGAAGCTTTCTTT.

The rearrangement links TRBV18 to TRBJ2-1, with D possibly matching TRBD2 (6 bases). The V gene's germline CDR1 is KGHSH and CDR2 LQKENI. The CDR3 contains 15 residues. The V end was cut by 2 bases, the J end by 2 bases, with 10 bases between. The CDR3 region has the DNA TGTGCCAGCTCACCAGGTGGCGGGACCTACAATGAGCAGTTCTTC. Its translation: CASSPGGGTYNEQFF. Drawing the rest from reference TRBV18 and TRBJ2-1, the complete variable domain is NAGVMQNPRHLVRRRGQEARLRCSPMKGHSHVYWYRQLPEEGLKFMVYLQKENIIDESGMPKERFSAEFPKEGPSILRIQQVVRGDSAAYFCASSPGGGTYNEQFFGPGTRLTVL.